This entry lists 32 T cell receptor beta chains sequenced from one sample in a study of radiotherapy plus CTLA-4 blockade in lung cancer. Produced via immunoSEQ multiplex PCR; TCRdb's table is partial and in-frame only. The table records tens of thousands of clones, more than 70% of them present only once. Specimen: peripheral blood, collected from a patient treated with radiotherapy plus ipilimumab. All receptors derive from a human donor with non-small cell lung cancer who had a complete response to radiotherapy plus ipilimumab.

The chain carries TRBV6-5 and TRBJ1-2, with D possibly being TRBD1 (6 bases). CDR1 MNHEY and CDR2 SVGAGI come from the germline V gene. The germline V and J ends were trimmed by 4 bases and 4 bases, with 13 bases remaining between them. The CDR3 is 14 residues long. The CDR3 protein is CASSSPQGSYGYTF. CDR3 nucleotides: TGTGCCAGCAGTTCACCACAGGGATCCTATGGCTACACCTTC.

A few counts support this clone. This chain joins TRBV19 and TRBJ2-1; 9 positions agree with TRBD1. CDR3 length: 18 amino acids. Unmatched junction bases numbered 13, after V lost 4 bases and J lost 3 bases. Germline V gives CDR1 LNHDA, CDR2 SQIVND (reference sequence). CDR3 nucleotides: TGTGCCAGTAGTACAAATTCAAGGACAGGGGTGAACTACAATGAGCAGTTCTTC. Residues: CASSTNSRTGVNYNEQFF.

The gene calls are TRBV4-3 and TRBJ1-2, with 9 bases identical to TRBD1. Germline loops: CDR1 LGHNA, CDR2 YSLEER. V lost 0 bases, J lost 3 bases, and 14 bases stayed unmatched. The CDR3 is 19 amino acids. In DNA, the CDR3 is TGCGCCAGCAGCCAAGAGAGATGGACAGGGGTTTCTAACGACTATGGCTACACCTTC. Translating gives CASSQERWTGVSNDYGYTF.

This rearrangement joins TRBV5-6 to TRBJ1-2; perhaps TRBD1 as D (5 bases). Trimming stripped 0 bases from V and 2 bases from J, with 8 bases between. Germline V lookup: CDR1 SGHDT, CDR2 YYEEEE. This CDR3 spans 14 amino acids. CDR3 amino acids: CASSLGQRNYGYTF. In DNA form, the CDR3 reads TGTGCCAGCAGCTTGGGACAGAGAAACTATGGCTACACCTTC.

The chain recombines TRBV6-5 with TRBJ2-7, with D maybe TRBD2 (5 bases). The ends were cut back, 8 bases at V and 0 bases at J, with 8 bases in the middle. Germline CDR1 is MNHEY and CDR2 is SVGAGI. This CDR3 spans 12 amino acids. The CDR3 nucleotides read TGTGCCAGCGAGGGCAACTCCTACGAGCAGTACTTC. Protein: CASEGNSYEQYF.

The sample holds a few counts of this clone. This chain uses TRBV2 with TRBJ1-1; a possible D gene is TRBD1 (5 bases). Germline V CDR1 and CDR2: SNHLY, FYNNEI. V gave up 4 bases and J gave up 4 bases, with 7 bases separating them. The CDR3 sequence is 12 residues long. DNA for the CDR3: TGTGCCAGCAGTGCCCAGGGCACTGAAGCTTTCTTT. This sequence encodes CASSAQGTEAFF.

The genes are TRBV28 and TRBJ2-1, with a weak D call TRBD2 (6 bases). CDR1 and CDR2 from the germline V gene are MDHEN and SYDVKM. The CDR3 has 20 residues. V lost 1 base and J 2 bases, leaving 24 bases between the germline ends. CDR3 residues: CASSLSGGLLVPNTYNEQFF. CDR3 nucleotides: TGTGCCAGCAGTTTATCTGGGGGACTCCTAGTTCCGAATACCTACAATGAGCAGTTCTTC.

This clone was seen a handful of times. The gene calls are TRBV7-9 and TRBJ1-1, with 7 bases fitting TRBD1. J lost 3 bases, V lost 5 bases, and 6 bases had no gene match. This CDR3 is 14 amino acids long. Germline loops: CDR1 SEHNR, CDR2 FQNEAQ (reference sequence). In DNA form, the CDR3 reads TGTGCCAGCAGCCTAACAGGGGAGTACACTGAAGCTTTCTTT. This encodes CASSLTGEYTEAFF.

The chain has TRBV7-2 and TRBJ2-5; D not resolved. The germline V gene has CDR1 SGHTA and CDR2 FQGNSA. This CDR3 has 16 residues. V was shortened by 5 bases and J by 0 bases, with 16 bases between the two germline ends. CDR3 protein: CASSPNRPLYQETQYF. The CDR3 DNA reads as TGTGCCAGCAGCCCTAACAGACCTCTATACCAAGAGACCCAGTACTTC.

The rearrangement joins TRBV20-1 to TRBJ1-2; D might be TRBD1 (6 bases). This CDR3 is 11 amino acids long. Germline CDR1 DFQATT, CDR2 SNEGSKA (reference sequence). With 5 bases removed from V and 8 bases from J, the gap between germline ends came to 12 bases. The CDR3 DNA follows: TGCAGTGCTGTTACAGGGTGGGGCTACACCTTC. Amino acids: CSAVTGWGYTF.

This clone was found a few times. The chain combines TRBV6-6 with TRBJ2-7; TRBD1 aligns across 7 bases. CDR3 length: 14 amino acids. Germline V gene sequence: CDR1 MNHNY, CDR2 SVGAGI (reference sequence). Trimming cost V 5 bases and J 0 bases; bases outside gene matches: 4. CDR3 DNA: TGTGCCAGCAGTCGGGACAGAGTCTCCTACGAGCAGTACTTC. Its protein is CASSRDRVSYEQYF.

The chain joins TRBV19 to TRBJ2-7, with D possibly TRBD1 on 5 matching bases. The CDR3 totals 14 residues. Germline CDR1 LNHDA, CDR2 SQIVND (reference sequence). The V end lost 9 bases, the J end lost 3 bases, and 18 bases lay between the germline ends. CDR3 coding DNA: TGTGCCAGCAAAGCCAGGGCGGAACGCTACGAGCAGTACTTC. This gives the protein CASKARAERYEQYF.

V gene TRBV30 combines with J gene TRBJ1-2; perhaps TRBD1 as D (6 bases). CDR1 GTSNPN and CDR2 SVGIG come from the germline V gene (reference sequence). The CDR3 contains 14 residues. V lost 8 bases to trimming and J lost 8 bases, with 24 bases between them. CDR3 sequence: CAGDTQGWASGYTF. The DNA of the CDR3 is TGTGCCGGAGACACTCAGGGGTGGGCAAGCGGCTACACCTTC. Based on the CDR3 plus reference TRBV30 and TRBJ1-2, the full variable domain is SQTIHQWPATLVQPVGSPLSLECTVEGTSNPNLYWYRQAAGRGLQLLFYSVGIGQISSEVPQNLSASRPQDRQFILSSKKLLLSDSGFYLCAGDTQGWASGYTFGSGTRLTVV.

The chain carries TRBV6-5 and TRBJ2-7; D not resolved. V gave up 0 bases and J gave up 6 bases, with 9 bases separating them. CDR3 size: 13 residues. Germline V gives CDR1 MNHEY, CDR2 SVGAGI. The CDR3 DNA follows: TGTGCCAGCAGTTACTCTAGACACGGCGAGCAGTACTTC. It specifies CASSYSRHGEQYF.

CDR3 coding DNA: TGCAGCGTTGAAGATCCCGGGACAGGGACATTCTTC. Its protein is CSVEDPGTGTFF. The chain links TRBV29-1 to TRBJ2-1, with 9 bases fitting TRBD1. Germline lookup yields CDR1 SQVTM and CDR2 ANQGSEA. J gave up 16 bases and V 0 bases, and 7 bases lay outside the gene matches. This CDR3 has 12 residues.

V is TRBV7-2 and J is TRBJ1-5, with D maybe TRBD1 (6 bases). The CDR3 extends over 13 amino acids. V dropped 6 bases and J dropped 4 bases, with 10 bases sitting between them. Germline V gives CDR1 SGHTA, CDR2 FQGNSA. Here the CDR3 reads CASSRQENQPQHF. Here the CDR3 DNA reads TGTGCCAGCAGTAGACAGGAAAATCAGCCCCAGCATTTT.

The V call is TRBV7-8, the J call TRBJ2-7; 8 positions match TRBD2. With 2 bases clipped from V and 2 bases from J, the junction kept 11 bases outside the gene matches. CDR3 size: 17 residues. Germline V lookup: CDR1 SGHVS, CDR2 FQNEAQ. This CDR3 reads CASSLLPSGRLAYEQYF. The DNA for the CDR3 is TGTGCCAGCAGCTTATTACCCAGCGGGAGACTCGCCTACGAGCAGTACTTC.

The genes are TRBV28 and TRBJ1-5; TRBD1 might be the D (6 bases). CDR1 is MDHEN, CDR2 SYDVKM, per germline. The CDR3 runs 15 residues. The ends were cut back, 8 bases at V and 2 bases at J, with 16 bases in the middle. In nucleotides, the CDR3 is TGTGCCAGCGGCCGAGGGGGAGTTCGCAATCAGCCCCAGCATTTT. Translating it yields CASGRGGVRNQPQHF.

V is TRBV28 and J is TRBJ1-1, with 11 bases lining up with TRBD1. The V gene's germline CDR1 is MDHEN and CDR2 SYDVKM. This CDR3 comprises 14 residues. J gave up 9 bases and V 6 bases, and 9 bases lay outside the gene matches. The CDR3 loop is CASRTGQGARKAFF. CDR3 bases: TGTGCCAGCAGGACTGGACAGGGGGCGAGGAAAGCTTTCTTT.

The chain joins TRBV2 to TRBJ2-3, with TRBD2 identical over 9 bases. V was clipped by 3 bases and J by 1 base; unmatched bases: 5. The germline CDR1 and CDR2 sequences are SNHLY and FYNNEI. The CDR3 has 16 residues. CDR3 DNA: TGTGCCAGCAGTGATTGGCTAGCGGGGCGCACAGATACGCAGTATTTT. This gives the protein CASSDWLAGRTDTQYF.

V usage is TRBV7-3 and J usage is TRBJ1-1, with 9 bases matching TRBD1. Trimming removed 2 bases from V and 5 bases from J; junction bases left unmatched: 0. Germline V gene sequence: CDR1 SGHTA, CDR2 FQGTGA. There are 13 residues in the CDR3. CDR3 in amino acids: CASSLGQGTEAFF. The CDR3 DNA sequence: TGTGCCAGCAGCTTAGGACAGGGGACTGAAGCTTTCTTT.

The chain combines TRBV30 with TRBJ2-7, with 11 bases lining up with TRBD1. CDR3 size: 17 residues. The J segment lost 1 base and the V segment lost 3 bases, leaving 11 bases of the junction unmatched. The V gene's germline CDR1 is GTSNPN and CDR2 SVGIG (reference sequence). CDR3 in amino acids: CAWRGQGAPSPSYEQYF. CDR3 in DNA: TGTGCCTGGAGAGGACAGGGGGCGCCTTCACCTTCCTACGAGCAGTACTTC.

This chain uses TRBV6-1 with TRBJ2-7; D is unclear. V was clipped by 5 bases and J by 6 bases, with 8 bases between them. CDR1 is MNHNS, CDR2 SASEGT, per germline. The length of the CDR3 is 11 residues. The CDR3 is CASSYRGEQYF. DNA of the CDR3: TGTGCCAGCAGTTACCGCGGCGAGCAGTACTTC.

Only a few counts were recorded for this clone. This sequence joins TRBV4-1 and TRBJ2-1; 10 bases agree with TRBD2. The V and J ends lost 0 bases and 6 bases, in that order; junction bases with no gene match: 11. Germline assignment: CDR1 MGHRA and CDR2 YSYEKL. CDR3 length: 18 residues. CDR3 region: CASSQEWASGSIRNEQFF. The CDR3 DNA follows: TGCGCCAGCAGCCAAGAGTGGGCTAGCGGGAGTATCCGCAATGAGCAGTTCTTC.

This clone has only a few counts. The genes are TRBV5-5 and TRBJ1-5; D remains ambiguous. Trimming removed 0 bases at V and 7 bases at J, with 11 bases between. Germline CDR1 is SGHKS and CDR2 is YYEKEE (reference sequence). CDR3 length: 14 residues. Here the CDR3 reads CASSLVVSEQPQHF. CDR3 coding DNA: TGTGCCAGCAGCTTGGTCGTCAGTGAACAGCCCCAGCATTTT.

The chain joins TRBV6-6 to TRBJ2-5, with 11 positions matching TRBD1. The assigned J gene may be wrong: the sequence end matches TRBJ2-7 better. This CDR3 is built from 16 residues. Per germline, CDR1 MNHNY and CDR2 SVGAGI (reference sequence). CDR3 bases: TGTGCCAGCAGTTACGGACAGGGGGCGGGGGGCTACGAGCAGTACTTC. This encodes CASSYGQGAGGYEQYF.

This clone was detected only once. This chain uses TRBV5-4 with TRBJ1-4; possibly TRBD1 for D (6 bases). CDR1 SGHNT and CDR2 YYREEE come from the germline V gene (reference sequence). This CDR3 region has 14 residues. V gave up 4 bases and J gave up 1 base, with 8 bases separating them. DNA for the CDR3: TGTGCCAGCAGCCAGGGGAGAACTAATGAAAAACTGTTTTTT. Protein: CASSQGRTNEKLFF.

The chain links TRBV19 to TRBJ1-2; TRBD1 aligns across 9 bases. The CDR3 runs 16 residues. Germline V gene data show CDR1 as LNHDA and CDR2 as SQIVND (reference sequence). V was clipped by 4 bases and J by 2 bases; unmatched bases: 8. CDR3 loop: CASSTLTGGGNYGYTF. The CDR3 DNA follows: TGTGCCAGTAGTACCCTGACAGGGGGAGGCAACTATGGCTACACCTTC.

This chain uses TRBV27 with TRBJ1-5, with D unclear. CDR1 and CDR2 from the germline V gene are MNHEY and SMNVEV (reference sequence). There are 11 residues in the CDR3. The CDR3 here is CEEVAVQPQHF. As DNA, the CDR3 is TGTGAGGAAGTTGCGGTTCAGCCCCAGCATTTT.

The V call is TRBV4-3, the J call TRBJ2-7, with 7 bases identical to TRBD1. V was pared by 3 bases and J by 4 bases, with 9 bases of the junction left unmatched. CDR1 is LGHNA and CDR2 is YSLEER in the germline V gene. The CDR3 extends over 15 amino acids. The CDR3 region has the DNA TGCGCCAGCAGCCACACCCCGACAGGGTATTACGAGCAGTACTTC. Residues: CASSHTPTGYYEQYF.

The chain links TRBV2 to TRBJ1-6; D remains unclear. CDR1 and CDR2 (germline): SNHLY, FYNNEI. The CDR3 contains 14 residues. Trimming took off 7 bases at V and 6 bases at J, with 13 bases between the two ends. CDR3 amino acids: CASTTLRLNSPLHF. The CDR3 nucleotides are TGTGCCAGCACTACTCTCAGACTTAATTCACCCCTCCACTTT.

This clone appeared a few times. The rearrangement uses TRBV4-3 and TRBJ1-3; D gene uncertain. The length of the CDR3 is 15 residues. Between the trimmed V and J ends, which lost 1 base and 1 base, there was a span of 8 bases. CDR1 and CDR2 (germline): LGHNA, YSLEER. The CDR3 region is CASSQAERSGNTIYF. The CDR3 bases are TGCGCCAGCAGCCAAGCTGAGCGGTCTGGAAACACCATATATTTT.